This TCR beta chain was sequenced in a study of CXCR3-negative and CXCR3-positive naive CD8 T cells. Study-level results: Naive cells with CXCR3 showed TRB CDR3s that were more hydrophobic than those in CXCR3-negative naive cells. Similar TRBV-TRBJ usage characterized naive CXCR3-negative and CXCR3-positive cells; memory cells differed.

This CDR3 has 13 amino acids. Germline CDR1 is SGHRS and CDR2 is YFSETQ. As for this clonotype: Its antigen is unidentified.

The authors prepared UMI-labeled TRB cDNA libraries by 5' RACE. TCRdb reanalyzed the 5' RACE reads and collapses them to one entry per CDR3 protein, without DNA. The listing records 100,000 to 150,000 distinct CDR3 sequences. CD45RO-CCR7+CD27+CD95- was the phenotype of naive CD8+ T cells. The sample consisted of naive CXCR3+ CD8+ T cells from blood. The subset is: CD45RO-CCR7+CD27+CD95- naive CD8+ T cells expressing CXCR3 (TNR3+). The V gene is TRBV5-1, the J gene TRBJ2-2; with no DNA, the TCRdb D assignment of TRBD2 cannot be verified. The sequence derives from a human donor in good health. Some clones in this sample may be carry-over from other donors' samples. This chain's CDR3 is CASREVSTGELFF.